A selection of T cell receptor beta chains follows, all from one sample in a study of CD8 T cells in Susac syndrome. TCRdb reprocessed the immunoSEQ multiplex PCR reads with MiXCR, giving one entry per CDR3 protein. The table lists around 95,000 distinct CDR3 sequences, 95% of them singletons. The source material was CD8+ T cells from PBMCs. These receptors were taken from a human donor with Susac syndrome. CDR3s include the opening cysteine and the closing phenylalanine or tryptophan. D genes are given only for firm matches. Where a row states a size, it is once, few, many or the class of an expanded clone; other rows omit it.

j_gene	abundance	v_gene	d_gene	CDR3aa	CDR3nt
TRBJ1-2	once	TRBV21-1	-	CASSSRQGAEGYTF	TGTGCCAGCAGCTCTCGACAGGGGGCTGAGGGCTACACCTTC
TRBJ2-1	-	TRBV19	-	CASSTSPGTRNEQFF	TGTGCCAGTAGTACCTCTCCGGGGACCCGTAATGAGCAGTTCTTC
TRBJ2-7	once	TRBV4-1	TRBD1	CASRKTGRAEQYF	TGCGCCAGCAGAAAGACAGGGCGCGCCGAGCAGTACTTC
TRBJ1-1	-	TRBV11-2	-	CASTPGLRAENGEAFF	TGTGCCAGCACGCCGGGACTAAGGGCGGAAAACGGTGAAGCTTTCTTT
TRBJ1-1	-	TRBV18	-	CASSPRGKNTEAFF	TGTGCCAGCTCACCACGGGGGAAGAACACTGAAGCTTTCTTT
TRBJ2-5	-	TRBV13	TRBD1	CASSLERGRARETQYF	TGTGCCAGCAGCTTAGAGAGGGGGCGGGCCCGGGAGACCCAGTACTTC
TRBJ2-2	-	TRBV24-1	-	CATSARQDGAAGELFF	TGTGCCACCAGTGCCCGACAGGACGGGGCCGCCGGGGAGCTGTTTTTT
TRBJ1-1	-	TRBV6-2/TRBV6-3	-	CASSSNDRIYTEAFF	TGTGCCAGCAGCTCGAACGACCGGATATACACTGAAGCTTTCTTT
TRBJ2-7	-	TRBV2	-	CASSERASYEQYF	TGTGCCAGCAGTGAAAGGGCTTCCTACGAGCAGTACTTC
TRBJ1-2	few	TRBV29-1	-	CSAGDTNYGYTF	TGCAGCGCCGGGGACACTAACTATGGCTACACCTTC
TRBJ2-3	-	TRBV2	-	CATADPGKTQYF	TGTGCCACTGCGGACCCGGGCAAAACGCAGTATTTT
TRBJ2-3	-	TRBV20-1	TRBD2	CSAPALAGRTDTQYF	TGCAGTGCCCCTGCCCTAGCGGGGAGGACAGATACGCAGTATTTT
TRBJ1-5	-	TRBV12-3/TRBV12-4	TRBD1	CASRGTGNQPQHF	TGTGCCAGCAGAGGGACAGGGAATCAGCCCCAGCATTTT
TRBJ2-2	-	TRBV12-3/TRBV12-4	-	CASRPRGLTGELFF	TGTGCCAGCAGGCCCCGCGGCCTCACCGGGGAGCTGTTTTTT
TRBJ2-5	-	TRBV28	TRBD1	CASSRGTGVRQETQYF	TGTGCCAGCTCTAGGGGTACAGGGGTTCGCCAAGAGACCCAGTACTTC
TRBJ1-2	-	TRBV29-1	TRBD1	CSVEGTGLGSYGYTF	TGCAGCGTTGAAGGGACAGGCCTCGGGAGCTATGGCTACACCTTC
TRBJ2-7	-	TRBV15	-	CATSPTGNEQYF	TGTGCCACCAGCCCTACAGGGAACGAGCAGTACTTC
TRBJ2-3	-	TRBV18	-	CASSPRLTRSLTDTQYF	TGTGCCAGCTCACCACGCCTAACTAGGTCTCTCACAGATACGCAGTATTTT
TRBJ2-7	-	TRBV4-1	TRBD1	CASSSGQGAAEQYF	TGCGCCAGCAGCTCCGGACAGGGGGCGGCCGAGCAGTACTTC
TRBJ1-2	once	TRBV6-6	-	CASNFDRDPFF	TGTGCCAGCAACTTCGATCGGGACCCATTCTTC
TRBJ1-3	-	TRBV18	-	CATQQDSGNTIYF	TGTGCCACACAGCAAGACTCTGGAAACACCATATATTTT
TRBJ2-7	-	TRBV11-2	TRBD1	CASSFGQGRYEQYF	TGTGCCAGCAGCTTCGGACAGGGTCGCTACGAGCAGTACTTC
TRBJ2-7	-	TRBV3-1	-	CASSQERGRYEQYF	TGTGCCAGCAGCCAAGAGAGGGGTAGGTACGAGCAGTACTTC
TRBJ1-1	-	TRBV28	-	CASLDIGMNTEAFF	TGTGCCAGCCTCGACATAGGCATGAACACTGAAGCTTTCTTT
TRBJ2-7	few	TRBV6-5	-	CASSYSGHPSYEQYF	TGTGCCAGCAGTTACTCTGGACACCCTTCCTACGAGCAGTACTTC
TRBJ2-7	-	TRBV7-9	TRBD2	CASTPAGGHEQYF	TGTGCCAGCACCCCAGCGGGAGGGCACGAGCAGTACTTC
TRBJ2-1	-	TRBV20-1	TRBD2	CSARETGGENEQFF	TGCAGTGCTAGGGAGACGGGAGGGGAAAATGAGCAGTTCTTC
TRBJ2-2	-	TRBV27	-	CATQGRGTGELFF	TGTGCCACTCAGGGAAGGGGCACCGGGGAGCTGTTTTTT
TRBJ2-5	-	TRBV9	-	CASSPRPPTETQYF	TGTGCCAGCAGCCCCCGCCCCCCTACCGAGACCCAGTACTTC
TRBJ2-7	-	TRBV27	TRBD1	CASRPSGTGGTKLYEQYF	TGTGCCAGCAGACCGTCCGGGACAGGGGGGACAAAACTCTACGAGCAGTACTTC
TRBJ2-3	-	TRBV5-1	-	CASSALGTRASTDTQYF	TGCGCCAGCAGCGCCTTGGGGACCCGCGCCAGCACAGATACGCAGTATTTT
TRBJ1-6	-	TRBV20-1	-	CSAREGDFYNSPLHF	TGCAGTGCTAGAGAGGGCGACTTCTATAATTCACCCCTCCACTTT
TRBJ1-5	-	TRBV27	-	CASSPTPPHPQHF	TGTGCCAGCAGTCCCACTCCACCTCATCCCCAGCATTTT
TRBJ2-1	-	TRBV29-1	TRBD2	CSVEDVAGIYNEQFF	TGCAGCGTTGAAGATGTAGCGGGCATTTACAATGAGCAGTTCTTC
TRBJ2-5	-	TRBV11-2	TRBD1	CASSLAWPPGTAQETQYF	TGTGCCAGCAGCTTAGCATGGCCCCCCGGGACAGCTCAAGAGACCCAGTACTTC
TRBJ2-2	-	TRBV7-9	TRBD2	CASSFRASGTGELFF	TGTGCCAGCAGCTTCAGGGCTAGCGGCACCGGGGAGCTGTTTTTT
TRBJ2-2	-	TRBV25-1	-	CASQSTELNTGELFF	TGTGCCAGCCAGTCAACAGAGCTGAACACCGGGGAGCTGTTTTTT
TRBJ1-1	-	TRBV7-3	TRBD1	CASSLFGTGGEAFF	TGTGCCAGCAGCTTATTTGGGACAGGGGGAGAAGCTTTCTTT
TRBJ2-1	once	TRBV2	TRBD2	CASSTGLGRNEQFF	TGTGCCAGCAGCACGGGACTAGGTCGAAATGAGCAGTTCTTC
TRBJ2-2	-	TRBV4-2	-	CASSQVRPAQGTGELFF	TGTGCCAGCAGCCAGGTTAGGCCTGCCCAAGGGACCGGGGAGCTGTTTTTT
TRBJ2-7	-	TRBV23-1	-	CASSQEGDSYEQYF	TGCGCCAGCAGTCAAGAGGGTGACAGCTACGAGCAGTACTTC
TRBJ2-7	-	TRBV9	-	CASSVGVRTLEQYF	TGTGCCAGCAGCGTGGGGGTCAGAACTCTCGAGCAGTACTTC
TRBJ2-7	-	TRBV15	-	CATSRVSGPEQYF	TGTGCCACCAGCAGAGTGAGTGGACCCGAGCAGTACTTC
TRBJ2-2	-	TRBV20-1	TRBD1	CSASRRQGQDHTGELFF	TGCAGTGCTAGTCGCCGACAAGGACAGGACCACACCGGGGAGCTGTTTTTT